This T cell receptor (beta chain) was captured by sequencing in a study of blood T cell repertoires in COVID-19. Study at large: T cells, B-cell-depleted T cells, or PBMCs supplied cDNA or gDNA.

Original data processing: Amplification of reference gene primers provided the estimated nucleated cell counts. The assay was immunoSEQ multiplex PCR, and TCRdb's table has in-frame clones only and misses some. D and trimming were read from the DNA, whereas the V and J calls and clone size are those reported in that table. The table shows almost 65,000 clones, with 70% to 90% occurring only once. Germline V CDR1 and CDR2: KGHDR, SFDVKD. V dropped 5 bases and J dropped 3 bases, with 24 bases sitting between them. This CDR3 has 18 amino acids. Clinical history as reported by participants underpinned cohort assignment. Two negative PCRs, clearance, or symptom resolution were required of recovered Cohort 3 donors.

Input material: PBMCs or T cells enriched from blood (not recorded which). This receptor was taken from a middle-aged woman who had recovered from COVID-19. This rearrangement joins TRBV24-1 to TRBJ2-5; no definite D call. CDR3 in amino acids: CATSAIPPPGTFEETQYF. CDR3 bases: TGTGCCACCAGTGCAATACCTCCCCCGGGTACCTTCGAAGAGACCCAGTACTTC.